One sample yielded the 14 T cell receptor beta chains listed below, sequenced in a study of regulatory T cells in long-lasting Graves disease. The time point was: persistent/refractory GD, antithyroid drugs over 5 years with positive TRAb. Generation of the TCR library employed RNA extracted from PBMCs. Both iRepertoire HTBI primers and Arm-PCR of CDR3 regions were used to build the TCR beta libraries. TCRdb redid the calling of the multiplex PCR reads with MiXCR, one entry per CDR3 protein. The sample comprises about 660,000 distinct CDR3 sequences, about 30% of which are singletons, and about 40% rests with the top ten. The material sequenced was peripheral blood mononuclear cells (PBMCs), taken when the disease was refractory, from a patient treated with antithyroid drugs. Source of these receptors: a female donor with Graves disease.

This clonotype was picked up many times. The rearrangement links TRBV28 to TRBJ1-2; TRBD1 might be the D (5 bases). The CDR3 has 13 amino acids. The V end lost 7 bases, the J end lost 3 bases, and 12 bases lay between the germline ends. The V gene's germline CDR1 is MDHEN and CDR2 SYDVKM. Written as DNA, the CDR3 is TGTGCCAGCAACCAGGGAAACGACTATGGCTACACCTTC. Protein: CASNQGNDYGYTF.

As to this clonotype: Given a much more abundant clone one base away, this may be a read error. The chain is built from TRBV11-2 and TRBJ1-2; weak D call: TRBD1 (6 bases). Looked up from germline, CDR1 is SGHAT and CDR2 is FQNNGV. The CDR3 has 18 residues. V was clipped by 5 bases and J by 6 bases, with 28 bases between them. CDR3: CASSKRDRPIVEGDGYTF. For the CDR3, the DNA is TGTGCCAGCAGCAAGCGAGACAGGCCAATCGTTGAAGGGGATGGCTACACCTTC.

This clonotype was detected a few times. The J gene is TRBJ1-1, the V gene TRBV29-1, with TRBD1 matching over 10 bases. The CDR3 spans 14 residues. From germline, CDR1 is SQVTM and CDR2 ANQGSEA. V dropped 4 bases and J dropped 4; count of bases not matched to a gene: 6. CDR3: CSVVDRDRGTEAFF. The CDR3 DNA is TGCAGCGTTGTCGACAGGGACAGGGGCACTGAAGCTTTCTTT. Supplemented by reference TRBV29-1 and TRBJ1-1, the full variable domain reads SAVISQKPSRDICQRGTSLTIQCQVDSQVTMMFWYRQQPGQSLTLIATANQGSEATYESGFVIDKFPISRPNLTFSTLTVSNMSPEDSSIYLCSVVDRDRGTEAFFGQGTRLTVV.

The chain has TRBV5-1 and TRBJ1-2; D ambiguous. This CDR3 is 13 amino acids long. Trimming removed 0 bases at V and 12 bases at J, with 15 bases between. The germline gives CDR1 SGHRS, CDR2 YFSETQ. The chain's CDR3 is CASSLGVGREHTF. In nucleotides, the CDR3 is TGCGCCAGCAGCTTGGGCGTCGGAAGGGAGCACACCTTC.

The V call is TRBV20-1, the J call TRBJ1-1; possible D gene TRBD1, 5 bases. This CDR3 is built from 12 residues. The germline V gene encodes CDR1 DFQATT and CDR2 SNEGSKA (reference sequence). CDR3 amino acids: CSSGHTNTEAFF. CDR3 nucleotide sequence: TGCAGCTCTGGACATACGAACACTGAAGCTTTCTTT.

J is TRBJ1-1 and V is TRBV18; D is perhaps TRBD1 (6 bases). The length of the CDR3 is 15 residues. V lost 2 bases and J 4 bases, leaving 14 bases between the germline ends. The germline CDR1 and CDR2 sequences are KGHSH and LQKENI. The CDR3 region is CASSPKAQGSTEAFF. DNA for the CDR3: TGTGCCAGCTCACCAAAGGCCCAGGGGAGCACTGAAGCTTTCTTT.

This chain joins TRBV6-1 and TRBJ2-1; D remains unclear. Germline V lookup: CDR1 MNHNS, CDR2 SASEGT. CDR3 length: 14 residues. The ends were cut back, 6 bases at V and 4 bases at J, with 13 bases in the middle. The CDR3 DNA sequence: TGTGCCAGCAGGATTAGACCAGTTTACAATGAGCAGTTCTTC. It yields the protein CASRIRPVYNEQFF.

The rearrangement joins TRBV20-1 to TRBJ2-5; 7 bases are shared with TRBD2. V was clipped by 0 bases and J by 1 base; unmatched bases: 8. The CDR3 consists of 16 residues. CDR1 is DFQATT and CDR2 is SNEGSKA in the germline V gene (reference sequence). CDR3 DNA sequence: TGCAGTGCTAGAGATCTCGAGCGGGGTCTCCAAGAGACCCAGTACTTC. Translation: CSARDLERGLQETQYF.

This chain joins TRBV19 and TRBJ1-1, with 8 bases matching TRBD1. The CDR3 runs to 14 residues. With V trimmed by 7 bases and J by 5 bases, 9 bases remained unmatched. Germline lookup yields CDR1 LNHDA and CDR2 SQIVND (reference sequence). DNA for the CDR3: TGTGCCAGTATTGAGTGGACAGGGAGGACTGAAGCTTTCTTT. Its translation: CASIEWTGRTEAFF.

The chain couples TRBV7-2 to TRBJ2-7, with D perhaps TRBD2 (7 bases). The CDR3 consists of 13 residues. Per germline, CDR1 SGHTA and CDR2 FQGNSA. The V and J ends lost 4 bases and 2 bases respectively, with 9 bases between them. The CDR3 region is CASSWGGTYEQYF. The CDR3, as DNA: TGTGCCAGCAGCTGGGGGGGCACCTACGAGCAGTACTTC. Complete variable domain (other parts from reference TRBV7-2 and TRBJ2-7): GAGVSQSPSNKVTEKGKDVELRCDPISGHTALYWYRQSLGQGLEFLIYFQGNSAPDKSGLPSDRFSAERTGGSVSTLTIQRTQQEDSAVYLCASSWGGTYEQYFGPGTRLTVT.

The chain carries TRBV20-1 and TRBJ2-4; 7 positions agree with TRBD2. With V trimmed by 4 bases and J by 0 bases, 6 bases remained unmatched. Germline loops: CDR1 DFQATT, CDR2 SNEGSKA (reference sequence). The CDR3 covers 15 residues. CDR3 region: CSATTSELAKNIQYF. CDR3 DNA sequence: TGCAGTGCTACAACTAGCGAACTAGCCAAAAACATTCAGTACTTC.

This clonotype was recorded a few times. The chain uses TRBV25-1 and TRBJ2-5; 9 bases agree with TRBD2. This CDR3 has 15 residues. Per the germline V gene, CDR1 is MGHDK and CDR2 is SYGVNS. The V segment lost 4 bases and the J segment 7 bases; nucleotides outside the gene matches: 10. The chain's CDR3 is CASSANSGSGVTQYF. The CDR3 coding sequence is TGTGCCAGCAGTGCAAATAGCGGGAGTGGCGTGACCCAGTACTTC.

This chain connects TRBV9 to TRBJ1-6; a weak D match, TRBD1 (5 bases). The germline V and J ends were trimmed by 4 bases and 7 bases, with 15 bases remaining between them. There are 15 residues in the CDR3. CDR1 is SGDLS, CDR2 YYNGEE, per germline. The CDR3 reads CASSLTGLENSPLHF. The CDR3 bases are TGTGCCAGCAGCCTAACGGGACTGGAAAATTCACCCCTCCACTTT.

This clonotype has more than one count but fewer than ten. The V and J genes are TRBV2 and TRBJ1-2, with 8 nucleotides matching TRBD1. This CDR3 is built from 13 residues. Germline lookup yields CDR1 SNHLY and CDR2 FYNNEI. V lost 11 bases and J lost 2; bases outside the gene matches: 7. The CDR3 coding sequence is TGTGCCGCCAGGGGGCGGACCAACTATGGCTACACCTTC. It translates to CAARGRTNYGYTF.